This T cell receptor beta chain was observed in a study of T cells in Graves' hyperthyroidism and ophthalmopathy. Amplification of TCR beta CDR3 regions used RNA as the template. HTBI primers were used for first-round RT-PCR of the TCR CDR3. TCRdb called the multiplex PCR reads again in MiXCR, with one record for every CDR3 protein. The data show hundreds of thousands of distinct CDR3 sequences, with over 15% seen just once and under 20% held by the top ten. Hyperthyroidism in the patients, aged 18 to 65, was newly diagnosed and under 2 months in duration. Diagnosing involved the use of clinical symptoms, serum thyroxine and TRAb, thyroid ultrasound and orbital computed tomography. Comments on this clonotype: Its antigen remains unknown.

Study-wide results and limits: Most thyroid clonotypes expanded above 0.001 were also detected in blood.

Trimming pared 9 bases from V and 5 bases from J, leaving 19 bases between. Germline V lookup: CDR1 SNHLY, CDR2 FYNNEI. CDR3 size: 15 residues. Material for sequencing was blood. The chain joins TRBV2 to TRBJ2-2, with D possibly being TRBD2 (7 bases). The receptor comes from a young woman with Graves' hyperthyroidism. CDR3 in amino acids: CARGGSGGHTGELFF. In DNA form, the CDR3 reads TGTGCCAGAGGGGGGTCGGGGGGCCATACCGGGGAGCTGTTTTTT.